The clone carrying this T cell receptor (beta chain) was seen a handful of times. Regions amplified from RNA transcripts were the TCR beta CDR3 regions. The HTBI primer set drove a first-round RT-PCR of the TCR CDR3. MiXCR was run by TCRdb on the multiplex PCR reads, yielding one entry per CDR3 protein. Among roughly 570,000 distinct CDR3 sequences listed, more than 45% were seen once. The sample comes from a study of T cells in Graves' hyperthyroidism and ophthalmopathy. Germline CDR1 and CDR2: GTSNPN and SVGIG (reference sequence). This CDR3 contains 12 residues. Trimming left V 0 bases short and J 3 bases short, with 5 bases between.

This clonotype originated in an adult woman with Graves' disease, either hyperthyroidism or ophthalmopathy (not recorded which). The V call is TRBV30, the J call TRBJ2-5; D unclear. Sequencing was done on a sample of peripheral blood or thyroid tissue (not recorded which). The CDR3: CAWSVLEETQYF. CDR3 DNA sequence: TGTGCCTGGAGTGTACTGGAAGAGACCCAGTACTTC.